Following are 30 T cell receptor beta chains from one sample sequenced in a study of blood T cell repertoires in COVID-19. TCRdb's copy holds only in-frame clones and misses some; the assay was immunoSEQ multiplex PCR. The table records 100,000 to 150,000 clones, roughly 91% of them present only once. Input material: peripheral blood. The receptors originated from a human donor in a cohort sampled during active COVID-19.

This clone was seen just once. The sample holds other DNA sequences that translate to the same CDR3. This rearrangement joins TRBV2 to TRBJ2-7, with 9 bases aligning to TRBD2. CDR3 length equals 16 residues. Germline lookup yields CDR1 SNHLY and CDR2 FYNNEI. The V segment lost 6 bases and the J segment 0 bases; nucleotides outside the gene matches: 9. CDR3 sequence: CASSLVISGSSYEQYF. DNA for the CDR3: TGTGCCAGCAGCCTGGTGATTAGCGGGAGCTCCTACGAGCAGTACTTC.

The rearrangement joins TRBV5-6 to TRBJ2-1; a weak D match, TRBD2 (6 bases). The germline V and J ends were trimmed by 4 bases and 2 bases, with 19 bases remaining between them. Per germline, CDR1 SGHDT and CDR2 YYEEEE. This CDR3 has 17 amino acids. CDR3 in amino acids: CASSPRRVGPPYNEQFF. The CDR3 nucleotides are TGTGCCAGCAGCCCCAGGAGGGTGGGCCCACCCTACAATGAGCAGTTCTTC. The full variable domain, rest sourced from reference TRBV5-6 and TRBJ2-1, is DAGVTQSPTHLIKTRGQQVTLRCSPKSGHDTVSWYQQALGQGPQFIFQYYEEEERQRGNFPDRFSGHQFPNYSSELNVNALLLGDSALYLCASSPRRVGPPYNEQFFGPGTRLTVL.

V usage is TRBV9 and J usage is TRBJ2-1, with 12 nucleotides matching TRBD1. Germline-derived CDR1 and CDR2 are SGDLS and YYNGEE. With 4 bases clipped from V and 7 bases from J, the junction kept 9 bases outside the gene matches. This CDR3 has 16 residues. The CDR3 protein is CASSLEGQGAQNEQFF. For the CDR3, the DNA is TGTGCCAGCAGCCTAGAGGGACAGGGGGCGCAAAATGAGCAGTTCTTC.

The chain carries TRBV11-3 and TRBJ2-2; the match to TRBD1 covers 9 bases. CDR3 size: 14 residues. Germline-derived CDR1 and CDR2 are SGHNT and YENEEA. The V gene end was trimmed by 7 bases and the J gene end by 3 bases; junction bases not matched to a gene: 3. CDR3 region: CASTRTGDTGELFF. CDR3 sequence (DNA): TGTGCCAGCACACGGACAGGGGACACCGGGGAGCTGTTTTTT.

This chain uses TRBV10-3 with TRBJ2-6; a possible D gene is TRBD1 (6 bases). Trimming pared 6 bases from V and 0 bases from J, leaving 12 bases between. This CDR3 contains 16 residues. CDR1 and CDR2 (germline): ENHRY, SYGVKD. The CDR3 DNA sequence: TGTGCCATCAGCTCGAACAGGGCCTCTGGGGCCAACGTCCTGACTTTC. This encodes CAISSNRASGANVLTF.

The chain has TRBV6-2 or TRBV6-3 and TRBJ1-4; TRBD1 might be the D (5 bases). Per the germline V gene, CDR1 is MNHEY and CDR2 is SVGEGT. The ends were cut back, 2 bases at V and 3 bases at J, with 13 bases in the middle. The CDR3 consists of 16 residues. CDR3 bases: TGTGCCAGCAGTTACGAGCCGGGGGTACCTAATGAAAAACTGTTTTTT. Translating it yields CASSYEPGVPNEKLFF.

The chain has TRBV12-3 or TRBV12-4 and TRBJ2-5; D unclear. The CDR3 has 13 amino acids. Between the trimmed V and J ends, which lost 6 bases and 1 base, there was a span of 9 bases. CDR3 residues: CASRSRSQETQYF. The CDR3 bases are TGTGCCAGCAGGTCTCGGTCCCAAGAGACCCAGTACTTC.

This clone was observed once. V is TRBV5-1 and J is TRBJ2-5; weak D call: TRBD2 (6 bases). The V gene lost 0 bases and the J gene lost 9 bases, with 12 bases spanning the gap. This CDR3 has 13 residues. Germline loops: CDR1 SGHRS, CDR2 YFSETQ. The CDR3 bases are TGCGCCAGCAGCTTGGAGCGGCGGGATCCCCAGTACTTC. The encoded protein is CASSLERRDPQYF.

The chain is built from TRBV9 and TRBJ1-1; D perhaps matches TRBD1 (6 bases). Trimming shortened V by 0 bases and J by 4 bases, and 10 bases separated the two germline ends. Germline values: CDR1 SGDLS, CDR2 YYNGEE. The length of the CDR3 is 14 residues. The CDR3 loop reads CASSVVGDTTEAFF. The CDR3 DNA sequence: TGTGCCAGCAGCGTAGTAGGGGACACCACTGAAGCTTTCTTT.

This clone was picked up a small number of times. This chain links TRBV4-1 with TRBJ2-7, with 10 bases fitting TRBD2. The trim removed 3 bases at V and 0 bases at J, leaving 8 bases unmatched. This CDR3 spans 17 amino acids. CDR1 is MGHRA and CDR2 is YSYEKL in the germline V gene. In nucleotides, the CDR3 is TGCGCCAGCAGCCATCGAACTAGCGGGGTAAGCTCCTACGAGCAGTACTTC. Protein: CASSHRTSGVSSYEQYF.

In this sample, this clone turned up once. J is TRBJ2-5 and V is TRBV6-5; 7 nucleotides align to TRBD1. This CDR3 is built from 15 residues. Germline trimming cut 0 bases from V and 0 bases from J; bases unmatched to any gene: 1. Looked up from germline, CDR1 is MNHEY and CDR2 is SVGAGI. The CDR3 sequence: CASSYSRGYQETQYF. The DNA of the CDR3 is TGTGCCAGCAGTTACTCCAGGGGGTACCAAGAGACCCAGTACTTC.

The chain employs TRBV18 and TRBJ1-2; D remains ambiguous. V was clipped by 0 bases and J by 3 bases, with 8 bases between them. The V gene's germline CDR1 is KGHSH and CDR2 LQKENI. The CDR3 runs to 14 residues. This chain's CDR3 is CASSPPDNYYGYTF. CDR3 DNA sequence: TGTGCCAGCTCACCACCCGATAACTACTATGGCTACACCTTC.

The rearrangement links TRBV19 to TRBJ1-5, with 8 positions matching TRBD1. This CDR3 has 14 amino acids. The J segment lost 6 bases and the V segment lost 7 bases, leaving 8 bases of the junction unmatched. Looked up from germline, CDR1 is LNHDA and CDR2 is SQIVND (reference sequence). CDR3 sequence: CASNKQGEVQPQHF. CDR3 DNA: TGTGCCAGTAACAAACAGGGGGAGGTTCAGCCCCAGCATTTT.

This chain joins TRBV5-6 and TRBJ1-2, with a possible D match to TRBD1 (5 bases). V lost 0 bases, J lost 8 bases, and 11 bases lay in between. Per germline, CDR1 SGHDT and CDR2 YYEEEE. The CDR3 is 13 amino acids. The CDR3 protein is CASSLGPAGGYTF. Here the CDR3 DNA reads TGTGCCAGCAGCTTGGGGCCCGCAGGGGGCTACACCTTC.

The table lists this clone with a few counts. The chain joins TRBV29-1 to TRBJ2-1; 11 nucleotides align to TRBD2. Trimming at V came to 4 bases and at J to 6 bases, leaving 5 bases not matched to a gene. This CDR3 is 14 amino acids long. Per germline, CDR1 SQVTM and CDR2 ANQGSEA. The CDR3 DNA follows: TGCAGCGTTGTAGACCTAGCGGGAGGCAATGAGCAGTTCTTC. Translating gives CSVVDLAGGNEQFF.

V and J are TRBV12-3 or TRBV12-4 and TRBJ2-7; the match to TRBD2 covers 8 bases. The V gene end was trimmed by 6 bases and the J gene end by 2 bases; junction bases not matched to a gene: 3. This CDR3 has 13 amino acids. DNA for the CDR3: TGTGCCAGCAGGGCGGGGGGCCCCTACGAGCAGTACTTC. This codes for CASRAGGPYEQYF.

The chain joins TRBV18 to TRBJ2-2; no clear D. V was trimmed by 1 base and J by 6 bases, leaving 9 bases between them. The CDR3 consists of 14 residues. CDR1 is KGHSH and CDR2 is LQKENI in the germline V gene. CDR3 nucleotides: TGTGCCAGCTCACCACTATCCCTTGCCGGGGAGCTGTTTTTT. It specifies CASSPLSLAGELFF.

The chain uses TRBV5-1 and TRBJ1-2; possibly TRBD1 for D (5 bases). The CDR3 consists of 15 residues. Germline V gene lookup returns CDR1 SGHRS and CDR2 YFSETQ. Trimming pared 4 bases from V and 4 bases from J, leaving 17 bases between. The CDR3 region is CASSIQDWTAYGYTF. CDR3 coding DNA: TGCGCCAGCAGCATACAGGATTGGACCGCCTATGGCTACACCTTC.

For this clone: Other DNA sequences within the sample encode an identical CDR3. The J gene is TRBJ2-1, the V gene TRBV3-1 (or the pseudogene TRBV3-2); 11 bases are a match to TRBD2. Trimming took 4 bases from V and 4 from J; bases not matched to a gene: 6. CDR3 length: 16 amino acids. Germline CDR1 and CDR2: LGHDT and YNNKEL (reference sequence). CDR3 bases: TGTGCCAGCAGCCCCCGACTAGCGGGAAAGTACAATGAGCAGTTCTTC. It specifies CASSPRLAGKYNEQFF.

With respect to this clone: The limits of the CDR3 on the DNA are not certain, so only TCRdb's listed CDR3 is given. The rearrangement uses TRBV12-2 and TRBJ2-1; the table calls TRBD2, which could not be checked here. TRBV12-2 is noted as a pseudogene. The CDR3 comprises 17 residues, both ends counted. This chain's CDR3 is CASRFARGAGAYNEQFF.

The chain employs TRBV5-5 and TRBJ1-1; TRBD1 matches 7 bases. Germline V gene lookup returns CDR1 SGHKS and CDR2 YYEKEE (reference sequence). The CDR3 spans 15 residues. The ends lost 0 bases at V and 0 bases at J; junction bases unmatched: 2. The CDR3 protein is CASSLGTGLNTEAFF. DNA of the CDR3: TGTGCCAGCAGCTTGGGGACAGGTTTGAACACTGAAGCTTTCTTT. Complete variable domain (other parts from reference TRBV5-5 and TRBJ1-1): DAGVTQSPTHLIKTRGQQVTLRCSPISGHKSVSWYQQVLGQGPQFIFQYYEKEERGRGNFPDRFSARQFPNYSSELNVNALLLGDSALYLCASSLGTGLNTEAFFGQGTRLTVV.

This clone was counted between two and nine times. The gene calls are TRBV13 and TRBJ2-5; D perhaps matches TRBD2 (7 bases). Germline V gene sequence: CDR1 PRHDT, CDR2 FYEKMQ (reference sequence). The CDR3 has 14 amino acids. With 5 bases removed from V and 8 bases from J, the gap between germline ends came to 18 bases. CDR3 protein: CASSIRDGGGTQYF. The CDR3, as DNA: TGTGCCAGCAGCATCCGGGACGGCGGGGGCACCCAGTACTTC.

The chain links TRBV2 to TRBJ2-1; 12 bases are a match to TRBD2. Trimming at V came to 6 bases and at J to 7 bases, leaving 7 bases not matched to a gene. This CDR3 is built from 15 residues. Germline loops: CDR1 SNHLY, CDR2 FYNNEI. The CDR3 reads CASSPSGGAWNEQFF. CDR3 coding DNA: TGTGCCAGCAGCCCTAGCGGGGGGGCTTGGAATGAGCAGTTCTTC.

The CDR3 bases are TGTGCCAGCAGTTACGGGCTGCAGCAGTACTTC. Protein product: CASSYGLQQYF. The chain is built from TRBV6-2 or TRBV6-3 and TRBJ2-7, with no clear D. Deletions cut 2 bases from V and 8 bases from J, with 7 bases between. The CDR3 is 11 amino acids. Germline assignment: CDR1 MNHEY and CDR2 SVGEGT.

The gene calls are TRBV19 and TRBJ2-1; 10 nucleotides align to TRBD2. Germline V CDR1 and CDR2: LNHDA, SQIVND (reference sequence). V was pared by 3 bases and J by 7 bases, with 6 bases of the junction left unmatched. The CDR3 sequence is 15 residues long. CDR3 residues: CASSILVAGGNEQFF. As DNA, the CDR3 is TGTGCCAGTAGTATTTTGGTAGCGGGGGGTAATGAGCAGTTCTTC. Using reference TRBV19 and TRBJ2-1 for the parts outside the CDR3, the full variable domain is DGGITQSPKYLFRKEGQNVTLSCEQNLNHDAMYWYRQDPGQGLRLIYYSQIVNDFQKGDIAEGYSVSREKKESFPLTVTSAQKNPTAFYLCASSILVAGGNEQFFGPGTRLTVL.

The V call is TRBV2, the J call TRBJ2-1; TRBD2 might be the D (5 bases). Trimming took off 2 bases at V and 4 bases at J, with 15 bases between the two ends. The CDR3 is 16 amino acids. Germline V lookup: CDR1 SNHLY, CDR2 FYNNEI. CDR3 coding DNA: TGTGCCAGCAGTGAACGGTCGGGAAGCGGATACAATGAGCAGTTCTTC. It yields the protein CASSERSGSGYNEQFF.

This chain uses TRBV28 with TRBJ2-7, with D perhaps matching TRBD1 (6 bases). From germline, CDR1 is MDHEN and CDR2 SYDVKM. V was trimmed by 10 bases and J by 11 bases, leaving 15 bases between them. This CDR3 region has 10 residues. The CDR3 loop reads CANSGTLKYF. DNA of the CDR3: TGTGCCAACTCCGGGACATTGAAGTACTTC.

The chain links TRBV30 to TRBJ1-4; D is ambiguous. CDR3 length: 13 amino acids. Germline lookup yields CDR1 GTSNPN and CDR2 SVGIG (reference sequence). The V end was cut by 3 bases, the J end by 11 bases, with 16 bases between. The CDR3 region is CAWSPTRREKLFF. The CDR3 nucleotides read TGTGCCTGGAGCCCTACTCGGCGGGAGAAACTGTTTTTT.

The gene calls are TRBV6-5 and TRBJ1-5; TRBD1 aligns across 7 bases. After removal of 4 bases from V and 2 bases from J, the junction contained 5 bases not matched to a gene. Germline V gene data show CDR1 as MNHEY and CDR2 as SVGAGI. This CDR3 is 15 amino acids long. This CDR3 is CASSFSGGGNQPQHF. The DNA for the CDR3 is TGTGCCAGCAGTTTCTCAGGGGGTGGCAATCAGCCCCAGCATTTT.

CDR3 sequence (DNA): TGTGCCAGCAGTCAAGGGACTTTTTCCTACGAGCAGTACTTC. As protein: CASSQGTFSYEQYF. The V gene is TRBV27, the J gene TRBJ2-7, with D possibly matching TRBD2 (6 bases). Trimming pared 5 bases from V and 1 base from J, leaving 12 bases between. The CDR3 contains 14 residues. Germline V CDR1 and CDR2: MNHEY, SMNVEV (reference sequence).